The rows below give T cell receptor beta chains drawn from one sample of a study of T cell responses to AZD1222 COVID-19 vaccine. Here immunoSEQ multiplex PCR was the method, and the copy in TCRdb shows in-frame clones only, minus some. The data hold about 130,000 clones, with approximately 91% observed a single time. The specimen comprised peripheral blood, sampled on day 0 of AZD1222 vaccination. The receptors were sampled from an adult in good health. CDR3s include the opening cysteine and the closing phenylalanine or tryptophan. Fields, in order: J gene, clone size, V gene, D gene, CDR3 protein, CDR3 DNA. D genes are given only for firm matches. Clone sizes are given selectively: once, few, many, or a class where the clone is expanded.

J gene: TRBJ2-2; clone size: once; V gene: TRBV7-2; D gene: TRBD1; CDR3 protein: CASSWSGTGVNTGELFF; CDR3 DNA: TGTGCCAGCAGCTGGTCCGGGACAGGGGTGAACACCGGGGAGCTGTTTTTT
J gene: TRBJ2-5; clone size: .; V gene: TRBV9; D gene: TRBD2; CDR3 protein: CASSGTSGGQETQYF; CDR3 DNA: TGTGCCAGCAGCGGGACTAGCGGGGGCCAAGAGACCCAGTACTTC
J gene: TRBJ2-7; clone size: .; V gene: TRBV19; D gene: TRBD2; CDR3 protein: CASSPGTTSYEQYF; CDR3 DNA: TGTGCCAGTAGTCCCGGGACTACATCCTACGAGCAGTACTTC
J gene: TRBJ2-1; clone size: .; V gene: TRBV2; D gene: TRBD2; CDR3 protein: CASTVSGGAFNEQFF; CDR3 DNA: TGTGCCAGCACCGTTAGCGGGGGGGCCTTCAATGAGCAGTTCTTC
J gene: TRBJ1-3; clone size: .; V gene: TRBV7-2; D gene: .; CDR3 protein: CASSLEGVGANTIYF; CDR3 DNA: TGTGCCAGCAGCTTAGAGGGCGTTGGGGCAAACACCATATATTTT
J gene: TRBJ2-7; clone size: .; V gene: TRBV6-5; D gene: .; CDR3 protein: CASSYADSTYEQYF; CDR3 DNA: TGTGCCAGCAGTTACGCGGACAGCACCTACGAGCAGTACTTC
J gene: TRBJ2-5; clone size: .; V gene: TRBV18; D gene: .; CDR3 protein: CASSPRQQETQYF; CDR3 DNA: TGTGCCAGCTCACCACGGCAGCAAGAGACCCAGTACTTC
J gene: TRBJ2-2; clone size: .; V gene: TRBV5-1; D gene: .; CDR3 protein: CASSQDTTGELFF; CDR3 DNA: TGCGCCAGCAGCCAAGACACCACCGGGGAGCTGTTTTTT
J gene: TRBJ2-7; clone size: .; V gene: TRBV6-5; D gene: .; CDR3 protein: CASSYSRDSYEQYF; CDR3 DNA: TGTGCCAGCAGTTACTCGAGGGATTCCTACGAGCAGTACTTC
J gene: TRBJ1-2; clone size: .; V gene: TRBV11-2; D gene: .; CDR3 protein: CASSFGGEYGYTF; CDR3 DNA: TGTGCCAGCAGCTTTGGGGGCGAGTATGGCTACACCTTC
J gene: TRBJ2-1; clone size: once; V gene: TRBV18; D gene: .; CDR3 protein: CASSRMSSYNEQFF; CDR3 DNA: TGTGCCAGCTCCAGGATGAGCTCCTACAATGAGCAGTTCTTC
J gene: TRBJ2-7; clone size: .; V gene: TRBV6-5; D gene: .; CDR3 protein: CASSPTSKTYEQYF; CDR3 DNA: TGTGCCAGCAGTCCCACGAGTAAAACCTACGAGCAGTACTTC
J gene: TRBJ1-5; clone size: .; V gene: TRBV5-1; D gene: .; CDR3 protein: CASSPIERTQGPQHF; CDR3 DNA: TGCGCCAGCAGCCCGATAGAGAGGACTCAAGGGCCCCAGCATTTT
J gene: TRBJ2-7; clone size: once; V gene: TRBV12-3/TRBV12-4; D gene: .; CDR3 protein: CASSLGGDEQYF; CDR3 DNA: TGTGCCAGCAGTTTAGGGGGTGACGAGCAGTACTTC
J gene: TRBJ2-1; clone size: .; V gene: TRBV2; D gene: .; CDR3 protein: CASGGGSSSYNEQFF; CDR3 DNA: TGTGCCAGCGGGGGCGGATCAAGCTCCTACAATGAGCAGTTCTTC
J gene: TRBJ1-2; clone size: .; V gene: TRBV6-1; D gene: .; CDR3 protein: CASSEVHRDGYTF; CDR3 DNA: TGTGCCAGCAGTGAAGTCCACCGGGATGGCTACACCTTC
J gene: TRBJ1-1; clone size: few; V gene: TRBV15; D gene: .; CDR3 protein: CATSKTGLNTEAFF; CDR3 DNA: TGTGCCACCAGCAAAACAGGGTTGAACACTGAAGCTTTCTTT
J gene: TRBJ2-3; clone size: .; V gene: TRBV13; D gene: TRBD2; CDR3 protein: CASSLEGLAGSMSTDTQYF; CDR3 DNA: TGTGCCAGCAGCTTAGAGGGACTAGCGGGGTCAATGAGCACAGATACGCAGTATTTT
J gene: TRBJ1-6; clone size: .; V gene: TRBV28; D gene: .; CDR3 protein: CASSLPNSPLHF; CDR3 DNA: TGTGCCAGCAGCCTACCCAATTCACCCCTCCACTTT
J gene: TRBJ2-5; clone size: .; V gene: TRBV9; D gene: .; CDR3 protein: CASSVDRTQETQYF; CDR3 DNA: TGTGCCAGCAGCGTAGACAGAACACAAGAGACCCAGTACTTC
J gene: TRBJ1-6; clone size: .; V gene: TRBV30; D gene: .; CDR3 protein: CAWSVWGKFSPLHF; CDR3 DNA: TGTGCCTGGAGTGTCTGGGGGAAATTTTCACCCCTCCACTTT
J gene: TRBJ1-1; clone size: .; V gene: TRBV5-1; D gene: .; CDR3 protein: CASSSVTPQGTEAFF; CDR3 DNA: TGCGCCAGCAGCTCCGTCACTCCACAGGGAACTGAAGCTTTCTTT
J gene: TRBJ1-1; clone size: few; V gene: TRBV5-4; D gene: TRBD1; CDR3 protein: CASSLLIGTANTEAFF; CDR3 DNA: TGTGCCAGCAGCTTGCTCATCGGGACAGCAAACACTGAAGCTTTCTTT
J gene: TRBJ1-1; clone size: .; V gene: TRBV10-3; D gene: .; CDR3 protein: CAISELENTEAFF; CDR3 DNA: TGTGCCATCAGTGAGCTCGAGAACACTGAAGCTTTCTTT
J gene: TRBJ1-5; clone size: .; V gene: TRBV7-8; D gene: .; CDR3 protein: CASSFTVNQPQHF; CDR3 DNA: TGTGCCAGCAGCTTTACAGTTAATCAGCCCCAGCATTTT
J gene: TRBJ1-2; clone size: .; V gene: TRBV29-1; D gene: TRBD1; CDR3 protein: CSVGSRTGGEKDGYTF; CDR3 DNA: TGCAGCGTTGGGAGCAGGACAGGGGGCGAGAAAGATGGCTACACCTTC
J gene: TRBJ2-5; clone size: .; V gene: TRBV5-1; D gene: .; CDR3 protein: CASSKLGQEGETQYF; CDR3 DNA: TGCGCCAGCAGTAAATTAGGACAGGAGGGGGAGACCCAGTACTTC